The 28 T cell receptor beta chains reported below all come from one sample, sequenced in a study of shared T cell receptors in the human thymus. The protocol was immunoSEQ multiplex PCR, while the TCRdb copy is restricted to in-frame clones and leaves out a portion. The sample shows 650,000 to 950,000 clones, approximately 83% of them seen only once. These data also formed part of another study, on human thymus T cells.

The sequencing sample was made of thymocytes. Receptors originate from a girl younger than two with a congenital heart defect.

J is TRBJ1-4 and V is TRBV11-2; TRBD1 matches at 7 bases. Trimming at V came to 6 bases and at J to 1 base, leaving 5 bases not matched to a gene. Per the germline V gene, CDR1 is SGHAT and CDR2 is FQNNGV. The CDR3 totals 15 residues. Here the CDR3 DNA reads TGTGCCAGCAGTTCTAGACAGGGAACTAATGAAAAACTGTTTTTT. As protein: CASSSRQGTNEKLFF. The variable domain in full, with the rest retrieved from reference TRBV11-2 and TRBJ1-4, is EAGVAQSPRYKIIEKRQSVAFWCNPISGHATLYWYQQILGQGPKLLIQFQNNGVVDDSQLPKDRFSAERLKGVDSTLKIQPAKLEDSAVYLCASSSRQGTNEKLFFGSGTQLSVL.

This sequence joins TRBV7-6 and TRBJ2-7; 7 nucleotides line up with TRBD2. CDR3 length equals 15 residues. Germline V gene data show CDR1 as SGHVS and CDR2 as FNYEAQ. V shed 5 bases and J 3 bases; nucleotides not matched to a gene: 10. CDR3 coding DNA: TGTGCCAGCAGCATCGACCGGGGGAGGGTCTACGAGCAGTACTTC. This encodes CASSIDRGRVYEQYF.

The chain carries TRBV5-1 and TRBJ1-2, with D possibly being TRBD1 (6 bases). The V gene's germline CDR1 is SGHRS and CDR2 YFSETQ. The germline V and J ends were trimmed by 0 bases and 5 bases, with 11 bases remaining between them. The CDR3 totals 14 residues. CDR3 sequence: CASSLGDRLYGYTF. Written as DNA, the CDR3 is TGCGCCAGCAGCTTGGGCGACAGGCTTTATGGCTACACCTTC.

The chain combines TRBV28 with TRBJ1-1; a weak D match, TRBD1 (6 bases). There are 14 residues in the CDR3. The V gene's germline CDR1 is MDHEN and CDR2 SYDVKM. Trimming pared 6 bases from V and 1 base from J, leaving 12 bases between. CDR3 protein: CASRKRGGNTEAFF. The CDR3 nucleotides are TGTGCCAGCAGGAAACGAGGGGGGAACACTGAAGCTTTCTTT.

This chain uses TRBV15 with TRBJ1-1, with unresolved D. Trimming removed 1 base from V and 3 bases from J, with 12 bases in between. Germline V gene lookup returns CDR1 LNHNV and CDR2 YYDKDF (reference sequence). The CDR3 sequence is 15 residues long. The CDR3 spells CATSRGSPEHTEAFF. The CDR3 region has the DNA TGTGCCACCAGCAGAGGGTCACCCGAGCACACTGAAGCTTTCTTT.

The rearrangement links TRBV5-6 to TRBJ2-3, with 7 bases that match TRBD1. V shed 4 bases, J shed 3 bases, and the junction held 2 bases outside the gene matches. This CDR3 comprises 13 residues. From germline, CDR1 is SGHDT and CDR2 YYEEEE. This CDR3 reads CASSPQGTDTQYF. The CDR3 DNA reads TGTGCCAGCAGCCCACAGGGGACAGATACGCAGTATTTT.

Worth noting for this clone: No conserved phenylalanine or tryptophan is present at the end of the CDR3, so a read error is the likely explanation. No DNA is shown, since the ends of the CDR3 on it are uncertain; the CDR3 is the one TCRdb lists. The V and J genes are TRBV2 and TRBJ2-7; no check of the table's D call, TRBD1, against the DNA was made. The CDR3 adds up to 12 amino acids, both ends counted. CDR1 and CDR2 (germline): SNHLY, FYNNEI. The CDR3 loop reads CASSATRDSLRG.

V gene TRBV11-2 combines with J gene TRBJ2-2; possible D gene TRBD1, 6 bases. Between the trimmed V and J ends, which lost 3 bases and 6 bases, there was a span of 17 bases. Germline values: CDR1 SGHAT, CDR2 FQNNGV. The CDR3 consists of 16 residues. CDR3 nucleotides: TGTGCCAGCAGCTTGCAGGGGTTGTTTATCGCCGGGGAGCTGTTTTTT. This translates into CASSLQGLFIAGELFF. Looking up the rest from reference TRBV11-2 and TRBJ2-2 gives the full variable domain: EAGVAQSPRYKIIEKRQSVAFWCNPISGHATLYWYQQILGQGPKLLIQFQNNGVVDDSQLPKDRFSAERLKGVDSTLKIQPAKLEDSAVYLCASSLQGLFIAGELFFGEGSRLTVL.

The chain carries TRBV10-3 and TRBJ2-7, with 8 nucleotides matching TRBD1. The trim removed 3 bases at V and 5 bases at J, leaving 9 bases unmatched. Germline lookup yields CDR1 ENHRY and CDR2 SYGVKD. This CDR3 has 15 amino acids. CDR3 in amino acids: CAISDGRGPVNEQYF. DNA for the CDR3: TGTGCCATCAGTGACGGCAGGGGGCCCGTCAACGAGCAGTACTTC.

CDR3 loop: CASSQLTQTGFLESPLHF. The CDR3 DNA sequence: TGCGCCAGCAGCCAGCTGACGCAGACAGGCTTTCTGGAGTCACCCCTCCACTTT. V and J are TRBV4-1 and TRBJ1-6; D may be TRBD1 (6 bases). CDR1 is MGHRA and CDR2 is YSYEKL in the germline V gene. The CDR3 loop spans 18 amino acids. V lost 3 bases, J lost 10 bases, and 25 bases lay in between.

V is TRBV9 and J is TRBJ1-5, with 9 bases aligning to TRBD1. J lost 10 bases, V lost 3 bases, and 5 bases had no gene match. The CDR3 is 13 residues long. Germline assignment: CDR1 SGDLS and CDR2 YYNGEE. The CDR3, as DNA: TGTGCCAGCAGCGCGGGACAGGGTAATCCCCAGCATTTT. This codes for CASSAGQGNPQHF.

This clone appeared a single time. The chain has TRBV15 and TRBJ1-5; 9 bases fit TRBD1. CDR1 and CDR2 (germline): LNHNV, YYDKDF (reference sequence). Trimming took 5 bases from V and 7 from J; bases not matched to a gene: 12. The CDR3 has 16 amino acids. This CDR3 is CATSGRRRDRVQPQHF. CDR3 bases: TGTGCCACCAGCGGGAGACGCCGGGACAGGGTCCAGCCCCAGCATTTT.

The J gene is TRBJ2-2, the V gene TRBV29-1; a weak D match, TRBD1 (5 bases). V lost 7 bases to trimming and J lost 2 bases, with 23 bases between them. The CDR3 is made up of 17 amino acids. Germline-derived CDR1 and CDR2 are SQVTM and ANQGSEA. The CDR3 DNA follows: TGCAGCGCCGTGCTTATGAAGACAGACGGCAACACCGGGGAGCTGTTTTTT. Translation: CSAVLMKTDGNTGELFF.

This sequence joins TRBV25-1 and TRBJ1-2, with 7 bases fitting TRBD1. The CDR3 runs to 14 residues. Looked up from germline, CDR1 is MGHDK and CDR2 is SYGVNS. Unmatched junction bases numbered 9, after V lost 4 bases and J lost 7 bases. The CDR3 is CASSALTGYGGYTF. The CDR3 DNA reads as TGTGCCAGCAGTGCCTTGACAGGGTATGGTGGCTACACCTTC.

The chain carries TRBV9 and TRBJ2-2, with TRBD1 matching 9 bases. CDR3 length equals 22 residues. Per germline, CDR1 SGDLS and CDR2 YYNGEE. J was trimmed by 0 bases and V by 4 bases; bases with no gene match: 22. CDR3 coding DNA: TGTGCCAGCAGCTTAGGGACAGGGAGTAGAAAGCCCTGTCCGTCGAACACCGGGGAGCTGTTTTTT. Translated, it gives CASSLGTGSRKPCPSNTGELFF.

The chain carries TRBV28 and TRBJ2-5; 9 nucleotides agree with TRBD1. With V trimmed by 7 bases and J by 5 bases, 17 bases remained unmatched. CDR1 and CDR2 from the germline V gene are MDHEN and SYDVKM. The CDR3 runs 17 residues. CDR3 protein: CASTPHPDRGGGETQYF. CDR3 DNA: TGTGCCAGCACCCCGCACCCGGACAGGGGAGGCGGGGAGACCCAGTACTTC.

The chain combines TRBV6-1 with TRBJ1-6, with D uncertain. Germline V lookup: CDR1 MNHNS, CDR2 SASEGT. Trimming took off 6 bases at V and 7 bases at J, with 16 bases between the two ends. The CDR3 runs to 15 residues. The CDR3, as DNA: TGTGCCAGCAGAGATCGGGAACAGACGAATTCACCCCTCCACTTT. Residues: CASRDREQTNSPLHF.

This chain joins TRBV10-3 and TRBJ1-5; 7 bases are shared with TRBD1. The CDR3 has 19 amino acids. Germline CDR1 is ENHRY and CDR2 is SYGVKD. V gave up 3 bases and J gave up 4 bases; unmatched junction bases: 18. CDR3 nucleotides: TGTGCCATCAGTGACATCCGCCTGACAGGGCGGACCCTTAATCAGCCCCAGCATTTT. This encodes CAISDIRLTGRTLNQPQHF.

The V gene is TRBV29-1, the J gene TRBJ1-2, with D possibly being TRBD1 (6 bases). This CDR3 has 13 amino acids. Germline V lookup: CDR1 SQVTM, CDR2 ANQGSEA. V lost 5 bases and J 0 bases, leaving 10 bases between the germline ends. The CDR3 reads CSVKGQPNYGYTF. CDR3 DNA: TGCAGCGTTAAAGGACAGCCTAACTATGGCTACACCTTC.

This sequence joins TRBV4-2 and TRBJ1-1; tentatively, D is TRBD1 (5 bases). From germline, CDR1 is LGHNA and CDR2 YNFKEQ. V gave up 0 bases and J gave up 1 base, with 12 bases separating them. The CDR3 has 16 amino acids. The CDR3 sequence: CASSQEMGRWNTEAFF. The CDR3 DNA reads as TGTGCCAGCAGCCAAGAGATGGGGCGGTGGAACACTGAAGCTTTCTTT.

The genes are TRBV12-5 and TRBJ2-3, with 7 nucleotides matching TRBD1. The CDR3 contains 18 residues. Germline V gene data show CDR1 as LGHNT and CDR2 as FRNRAP. Unmatched junction bases numbered 11, after V lost 1 base and J lost 1 base. CDR3 bases: TGTGCTAGTGGTTTGGCCCTACACGACACAGGGGGCACAGATACGCAGTATTTT. This translates into CASGLALHDTGGTDTQYF.

The chain uses TRBV19 and TRBJ1-1; D ambiguous. This CDR3 spans 16 amino acids. Trimming took 5 bases from V and 1 from J, leaving 17 bases between them. The germline gives CDR1 LNHDA, CDR2 SQIVND (reference sequence). The CDR3 DNA follows: TGTGCCAGTAGTCCCCAGCGGTGGGTACAGAACACTGAAGCTTTCTTT. It yields the protein CASSPQRWVQNTEAFF.

The chain uses TRBV6-5 and TRBJ2-2, with TRBD2 as a possible D gene (6 bases). CDR3 length equals 13 residues. The germline V and J ends were trimmed by 7 bases and 5 bases, with 11 bases remaining between them. CDR1 is MNHEY, CDR2 SVGAGI, per germline. The CDR3 DNA follows: TGTGCCAGCACTGGAGGGTATACCGGGGAGCTGTTTTTT. Translation gives CASTGGYTGELFF.

The genes are TRBV5-1 and TRBJ1-2; 7 nucleotides line up with TRBD1. The germline gives CDR1 SGHRS, CDR2 YFSETQ. The trim removed 0 bases at V and 8 bases at J, leaving 7 bases unmatched. This CDR3 has 14 amino acids. CDR3 coding DNA: TGCGCCAGCAGCTTGGGACAGGGTTACTGGGGCTACACCTTC. It specifies CASSLGQGYWGYTF.

The DNA of the CDR3 is TGTGCCAGCAGTTGGACTAGCGGGGCTTCAGGGACCCAGTACTTC. It yields the protein CASSWTSGASGTQYF. The chain is built from TRBV28 and TRBJ2-5, with TRBD2 matching 12 bases. The length of the CDR3 is 15 residues. J was trimmed by 7 bases and V by 4 bases; bases with no gene match: 7. Germline values: CDR1 MDHEN, CDR2 SYDVKM.

This clone was seen a few times. The chain uses TRBV4-1 and TRBJ2-5, with 10 bases lining up with TRBD2. The CDR3 has 17 residues. V lost 4 bases to trimming and J lost 5 bases; unmatched junction nucleotides: 13. Germline assignment: CDR1 MGHRA and CDR2 YSYEKL. The CDR3 region has the DNA TGCGCCAGCAGCCCCCTAGCTAGCGGGGGATCCGGGGAGACCCAGTACTTC. Its protein product is CASSPLASGGSGETQYF.

The J gene is TRBJ1-1, the V gene TRBV19, with a tentative D call TRBD1 (5 bases). Germline loops: CDR1 LNHDA, CDR2 SQIVND (reference sequence). This CDR3 comprises 12 residues. The ends were cut back, 1 base at V and 8 bases at J, with 8 bases in the middle. The DNA of the CDR3 is TGTGCCAGTAGTATAGCCCGGACAGAAGCTTTCTTT. Its protein product is CASSIARTEAFF.

The chain links TRBV27 to TRBJ2-5; 8 nucleotides agree with TRBD1. V was clipped by 3 bases and J by 5 bases; unmatched bases: 2. Germline CDR1 reads MNHEY; CDR2 reads SMNVEV (reference sequence). The CDR3 totals 13 residues. Written as DNA, the CDR3 is TGTGCCAGCAGTTTTGGACAGGGTGAGACCCAGTACTTC. It encodes CASSFGQGETQYF.